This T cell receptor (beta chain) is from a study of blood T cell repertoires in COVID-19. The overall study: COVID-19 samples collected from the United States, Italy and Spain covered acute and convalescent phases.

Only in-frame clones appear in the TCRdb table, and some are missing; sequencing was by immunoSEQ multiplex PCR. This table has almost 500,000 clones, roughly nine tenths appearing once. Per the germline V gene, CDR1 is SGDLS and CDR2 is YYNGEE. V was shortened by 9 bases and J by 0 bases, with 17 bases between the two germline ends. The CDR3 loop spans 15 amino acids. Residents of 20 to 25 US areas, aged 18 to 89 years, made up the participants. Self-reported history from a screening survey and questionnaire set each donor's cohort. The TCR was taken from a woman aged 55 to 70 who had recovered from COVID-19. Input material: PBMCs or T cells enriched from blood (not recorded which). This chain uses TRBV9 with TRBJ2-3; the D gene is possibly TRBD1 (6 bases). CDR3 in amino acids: CATTRPRGSTDTQYF. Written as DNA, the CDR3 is TGTGCCACCACTCGGCCCAGGGGTAGCACAGATACGCAGTATTTT. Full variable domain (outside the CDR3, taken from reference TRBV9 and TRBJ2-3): DSGVTQTPKHLITATGQRVTLRCSPRSGDLSVYWYQQSLDQGLQFLIQYYNGEERAKGNILERFSAQQFPDLHSELNLSSLELGDSALYFCATTRPRGSTDTQYFGPGTRLTVL.